This entry concerns a single T cell receptor beta chain. Antigen: not known. This record comes from a study of cytomegalovirus exposure and HLA in healthy donors. Overall study results and limits: The study labeled around 160 TCR beta chains cytomegalovirus-associated. A highly shared variant cluster was judged a likely technical artifact.

Germline V CDR1 and CDR2: MNHEY, SVGAGI. This CDR3 region has 15 residues. V was clipped by 0 bases and J by 6 bases; unmatched bases: 4. This PCR relied on a set of 60 Vbeta primers and 13 Jbeta primers. Sequencing used immunoSEQ multiplex PCR; TCRdb keeps in-frame clones, though not all of them. The table has approximately 70,000 clones, about 71% seen once; the top ten hold under 9%. Sequencing was performed on PBMCs. The genes are TRBV6-5 and TRBJ1-1, with 10 nucleotides matching TRBD1. The TCR comes from a man aged 55 to 69 in good health and CMV-seropositive. The CDR3 here is CASSYSRTGGSEAFF. The CDR3 nucleotides read TGTGCCAGCAGTTACTCGAGGACAGGGGGTTCTGAAGCTTTCTTT.